The 27 T cell receptor beta chains below come from one sample, sequenced in a study of blood T cells in healthy people across ages (dated by TCRdb to the mid-2010s). The library relied on 5' RACE. Reads for this sample came from an Illumina HiSeq 2500. A second PCR of about 6 to 12 cycles was performed with a sample-barcoded 5' primer and a J-beta primer mix. Through fastp at Q25 and MiXCR, TCRdb rebuilt clones from the public reads, retaining in-frame beta chains. Each CDR3 protein gets just one entry, which takes the most common genes and DNA from the rows behind it. The sample includes over a million distinct CDR3 sequences, with 35% to 45% observed a single time. About 3.8% of the sample belongs to the ten largest clones. The sample was blood. The receptors were sampled from a woman between 18 and 29 years old in good health.

The V gene is TRBV6-2 or TRBV6-3, the J gene TRBJ2-1; D call uncertain. Germline CDR1 is MNHEY and CDR2 is SVGEGT. The CDR3 runs 15 residues. V gave up 3 bases and J gave up 2 bases, with 11 bases separating them. This CDR3 reads CASSYLGNPYNEQFF. Here the CDR3 DNA reads TGTGCCAGCAGTTATCTTGGCAACCCCTACAATGAGCAGTTCTTC.

This chain joins TRBV5-1 and TRBJ2-3; D may be TRBD1 or TRBD2 (6 bases each). Germline values: CDR1 SGHRS, CDR2 YFSETQ. The CDR3 runs 16 residues. The germline V and J ends were trimmed by 0 bases and 4 bases, with 15 bases remaining between them. The CDR3 DNA is TGCGCCAGCAGCTTGGAGGGGGGAGCCCTCGCAGATACGCAGTATTTT. Translating it yields CASSLEGGALADTQYF.

This clonotype appeared a few times. This chain joins TRBV12-3 or TRBV12-4 and TRBJ2-4; tentative D call: TRBD1 (6 bases). This CDR3 has 16 amino acids. V was shortened by 4 bases and J by 0 bases, with 13 bases between the two germline ends. CDR3 nucleotide sequence: TGTGCCAGCAGTTCAGCCGGGACACTAGCCAAAAACATTCAGTACTTC. Protein: CASSSAGTLAKNIQYF.

This clonotype was observed a handful of times. The chain has TRBV19 and TRBJ2-3; tentatively, D is TRBD1 or TRBD2 (5 bases each). The germline V and J ends were trimmed by 1 base and 0 bases, with 8 bases remaining between them. CDR1 is LNHDA and CDR2 is SQIVND in the germline V gene (reference sequence). CDR3 length: 15 residues. The CDR3 DNA reads as TGTGCCAGTAGTATAGGGGGCGGGAGCACAGATACGCAGTATTTT. Amino acid sequence: CASSIGGGSTDTQYF.

The table lists this clonotype with many counts. The chain joins TRBV29-1 to TRBJ2-4; no clear D gene. Judging by the DNA end, TRBJ2-7 fits better; the J call may be wrong. Germline CDR1 and CDR2: SQVTM and ANQGSEA. The CDR3 loop spans 12 amino acids. CDR3 in DNA: TGCAGCGTTGAAGGCCCTATAGGCGAGCAGTACTTC. It codes for CSVEGPIGEQYF.

The genes are TRBV6-5 and TRBJ2-6; 7 nucleotides line up with TRBD1. The V segment lost 0 bases and the J segment 4 bases; nucleotides outside the gene matches: 12. Germline CDR1 and CDR2: MNHEY and SVGAGI. CDR3 length: 19 amino acids. The DNA for the CDR3 is TGTGCCAGCAGTTACTCGGTAACAGGGGTGGTATTAGGGGCCAACGTCCTGACTTTC. It is translated as CASSYSVTGVVLGANVLTF.

This clonotype was detected a few times. The chain couples TRBV15 to TRBJ1-4, with D uncertain. Germline values: CDR1 LNHNV, CDR2 YYDKDF (reference sequence). CDR3 size: 13 residues. V lost 5 bases and J 6 bases, leaving 10 bases between the germline ends. The CDR3 reads CATSSGSDEKLFF. The DNA of the CDR3 is TGTGCCACCAGCTCGGGGAGCGATGAAAAACTGTTTTTT. The whole variable domain, filled in from reference TRBV15 and TRBJ1-4, reads DAMVIQNPRYQVTQFGKPVTLSCSQTLNHNVMYWYQQKSSQAPKLLFHYYDKDFNNEADTPDNFQSRRPNTSFCFLDIRSPGLGDTAMYLCATSSGSDEKLFFGSGTQLSVL.

This clonotype was recorded many times. The junction departs from germline at one end; a sequencing error may be responsible. The J gene is TRBJ1-2, the V gene TRBV16; D is unclear. The CDR3 length is 13 residues. Germline V gives CDR1 KGHSY, CDR2 FQNENV. The DNA of the CDR3 is TGCGCCAGCAGCCAATCCGGAAACTATGGCTACACCTTC. Translated, it gives CASSQSGNYGYTF.

Points on this clonotype: This may be a read error: a much more frequent sequence differs by one nucleotide. V and J are TRBV10-3 and TRBJ2-5, with D perhaps TRBD1 or TRBD2 (6 bases each). Trimming took 8 bases from V and 11 from J, leaving 15 bases between them. The CDR3 has 11 amino acids. Germline V CDR1 and CDR2: ENHRY, SYGVKD. In DNA, the CDR3 is TGTGCCATCCGACAGGACTACAAGCAGTACTTC. It yields the protein CAIRQDYKQYF.

Only a few counts were recorded for this clonotype. The chain joins TRBV11-2 to TRBJ2-1; 10 bases agree with TRBD1. The CDR3 runs 15 residues. J lost 4 bases, V lost 5 bases, and 5 bases had no gene match. Germline V gives CDR1 SGHAT, CDR2 FQNNGV. CDR3 sequence reads: CASSVPGQGYNEQFF. The CDR3 region has the DNA TGTGCCAGCAGCGTCCCGGGACAGGGGTACAATGAGCAGTTCTTC.

Only one count was recorded for this clonotype. V and J are TRBV29-1 and TRBJ1-1; D is uncertain. V was shortened by 3 bases and J by 4 bases, with 6 bases between the two germline ends. This CDR3 has 11 amino acids. Germline lookup yields CDR1 SQVTM and CDR2 ANQGSEA. CDR3 sequence: CSVDVGTEAFF. In DNA form, the CDR3 reads TGCAGCGTTGACGTCGGCACTGAAGCTTTCTTT.

This chain links TRBV4-2 with TRBJ2-2; 7 nucleotides agree with TRBD1. Trimming cost V 2 bases and J 3 bases; bases outside gene matches: 9. The CDR3 loop spans 17 amino acids. The germline V gene has CDR1 LGHNA and CDR2 YNFKEQ. The CDR3 protein is CASSQTKGARDTGELFF. The CDR3 DNA sequence: TGTGCCAGCAGCCAAACCAAGGGGGCCAGAGACACCGGGGAGCTGTTTTTT.

This clonotype was recorded only once. J is TRBJ2-5 and V is TRBV2; D might be TRBD1 (5 bases). Trimming stripped 3 bases from V and 1 base from J, with 18 bases between. The CDR3 contains 17 residues. From germline, CDR1 is SNHLY and CDR2 FYNNEI. The CDR3 loop reads CASSEFPRAQPQETQYF. DNA of the CDR3: TGTGCCAGCAGTGAGTTTCCCAGGGCGCAACCCCAAGAGACCCAGTACTTC.

This rearrangement joins TRBV5-1 to TRBJ2-1; a possible D gene is TRBD1 (5 bases). The CDR3 loop spans 16 amino acids. Between the trimmed V and J ends, which lost 3 bases and 2 bases, there was a span of 15 bases. Germline V gene data show CDR1 as SGHRS and CDR2 as YFSETQ. This chain's CDR3 is CASSSPDTLAYNEQFF. In nucleotides, the CDR3 is TGCGCCAGCAGCTCACCGGACACCTTAGCCTACAATGAGCAGTTCTTC.

This clonotype occurred many times. The V gene is TRBV9, the J gene TRBJ2-1; D is undetermined. The germline gives CDR1 SGDLS, CDR2 YYNGEE. V dropped 0 bases and J dropped 1 base, with 11 bases sitting between them. This CDR3 region has 16 residues. Here the CDR3 reads CASSVEGYQSYNEQFF. In nucleotides, the CDR3 is TGTGCCAGCAGCGTAGAGGGCTACCAATCCTACAATGAGCAGTTCTTC.

This clonotype was counted a few times. This chain uses TRBV29-1 with TRBJ2-3; D possibly uses TRBD1 or TRBD2 (5 bases each). Trimming shortened V by 3 bases and J by 0 bases, and 13 bases separated the two germline ends. The germline V gene encodes CDR1 SQVTM and CDR2 ANQGSEA. This CDR3 spans 15 amino acids. CDR3 in DNA: TGCAGCGTTGACTCCGGGGCCAGTAGCACAGATACGCAGTATTTT. This encodes CSVDSGASSTDTQYF.

The V and J genes are TRBV29-1 and TRBJ2-2; D unresolved. V was pared by 6 bases and J by 8 bases, with 13 bases between. CDR3 length: 12 residues. Germline V gene lookup returns CDR1 SQVTM and CDR2 ANQGSEA. The CDR3 protein is CSVETERGELFF. The CDR3, as DNA: TGCAGCGTCGAGACGGAGAGGGGGGAGCTGTTTTTT.

The J gene is TRBJ1-4, the V gene TRBV10-3; D ambiguous. Germline CDR1 ENHRY, CDR2 SYGVKD. V was shortened by 0 bases and J by 11 bases, with 10 bases between the two germline ends. The CDR3 length is 13 residues. The CDR3 bases are TGTGCCATCAGTGAGTCGGGGATATCTAAACTGTTTTTT. This translates into CAISESGISKLFF.

This clonotype appeared many times. This CDR3 is CASSLVGRTNYGYTF. The CDR3 bases are TGTGCCAGCAGCTTAGTTGGCAGGACTAACTATGGCTACACCTTC. V and J are TRBV7-9 and TRBJ1-2; D remains unclear. This CDR3 spans 15 amino acids. Between the trimmed V and J ends, which lost 1 base and 0 bases, there was a span of 9 bases. Germline V CDR1 and CDR2: SEHNR, FQNEAQ (reference sequence).

This clonotype showed up just a few times. The rearrangement uses TRBV29-1 and TRBJ2-1; 8 nucleotides align to TRBD2. Germline V gene lookup returns CDR1 SQVTM and CDR2 ANQGSEA. This CDR3 is built from 15 residues. V gave up 4 bases and J gave up 4 bases; unmatched junction bases: 9. In DNA form, the CDR3 reads TGCAGCGTTGGAAGCATTAGCGGGGATTACAATGAGCAGTTCTTC. This codes for CSVGSISGDYNEQFF.

This clonotype was counted only a few times. The chain combines TRBV6-5 with TRBJ2-7; D gene ambiguous. Deletions cut 6 bases from V and 0 bases from J, with 9 bases between. The CDR3 spans 13 residues. Per germline, CDR1 MNHEY and CDR2 SVGAGI. The CDR3 sequence is CASRDQDSYEQYF. Here the CDR3 DNA reads TGTGCCAGCAGAGATCAGGACTCCTACGAGCAGTACTTC.

This clonotype was seen only once. The gene calls are TRBV7-2 and TRBJ2-3; D possibly uses TRBD1 or TRBD2 (6 bases each). CDR1 is SGHTA, CDR2 FQGNSA, per germline. The CDR3 runs to 16 residues. The V gene lost 1 base and the J gene lost 1 base, with 12 bases spanning the gap. CDR3 protein: CASSLGGAWGTDTQYF. The CDR3 region has the DNA TGTGCCAGCAGCTTAGGGGGGGCTTGGGGCACAGATACGCAGTATTTT.

This clonotype was picked up a small number of times. The chain combines TRBV7-7 with TRBJ2-6; TRBD1 matches at 7 bases. In germline, CDR1 is SSHAT, CDR2 FNYEAQ (reference sequence). The CDR3 is 13 amino acids. The CDR3 region is CASTGAGANVLTF. The CDR3 bases are TGTGCTTCTACAGGGGCTGGGGCCAACGTCCTGACTTTC.

The rearrangement joins TRBV12-3 or TRBV12-4 to TRBJ2-1, with unresolved D. V lost 2 bases and J lost 0, with 11 bases in between. This CDR3 spans 16 amino acids. DNA for the CDR3: TGTGCCAGCAGTTTAACCGTGGGCCGCTCCTACAATGAGCAGTTCTTC. This codes for CASSLTVGRSYNEQFF.

This CDR3 is CASRLLGDPGGYNEQYF. Written as DNA, the CDR3 is TGTGCCAGCAGATTGTTAGGGGACCCCGGGGGCTACAATGAGCAGTACTTC. The chain combines TRBV12-3 or TRBV12-4 with TRBJ2-7; either TRBD1 or TRBD2 may supply D (6 bases each). CDR3 length: 17 residues. V was trimmed by 6 bases and J by 7 bases, leaving 28 bases between them.

The gene calls are TRBV4-3 and TRBJ2-1, with D perhaps matching TRBD2 (5 bases). CDR1 and CDR2 (germline): LGHNA, YSLEER. V was shortened by 0 bases and J by 0 bases, with 12 bases between the two germline ends. CDR3 size: 17 residues. CDR3 nucleotides: TGCGCCAGCAGCCAAGATCTCATTACTAGCTCCTACAATGAGCAGTTCTTC. Amino acids: CASSQDLITSSYNEQFF.

With regard to this clonotype: A much larger clone lies a single base off, so this may be a read error. The rearrangement joins TRBV29-1 to TRBJ2-1; perhaps TRBD2 as D (5 bases). The germline V gene encodes CDR1 SQVTM and CDR2 ANQGSEA. Trimming shortened V by 0 bases and J by 10 bases, and 13 bases separated the two germline ends. The CDR3 covers 13 residues. The CDR3 protein is CSVEDAGPGEQFF. DNA of the CDR3: TGCAGCGTTGAAGATGCCGGGCCGGGGGAGCAGTTCTTC.